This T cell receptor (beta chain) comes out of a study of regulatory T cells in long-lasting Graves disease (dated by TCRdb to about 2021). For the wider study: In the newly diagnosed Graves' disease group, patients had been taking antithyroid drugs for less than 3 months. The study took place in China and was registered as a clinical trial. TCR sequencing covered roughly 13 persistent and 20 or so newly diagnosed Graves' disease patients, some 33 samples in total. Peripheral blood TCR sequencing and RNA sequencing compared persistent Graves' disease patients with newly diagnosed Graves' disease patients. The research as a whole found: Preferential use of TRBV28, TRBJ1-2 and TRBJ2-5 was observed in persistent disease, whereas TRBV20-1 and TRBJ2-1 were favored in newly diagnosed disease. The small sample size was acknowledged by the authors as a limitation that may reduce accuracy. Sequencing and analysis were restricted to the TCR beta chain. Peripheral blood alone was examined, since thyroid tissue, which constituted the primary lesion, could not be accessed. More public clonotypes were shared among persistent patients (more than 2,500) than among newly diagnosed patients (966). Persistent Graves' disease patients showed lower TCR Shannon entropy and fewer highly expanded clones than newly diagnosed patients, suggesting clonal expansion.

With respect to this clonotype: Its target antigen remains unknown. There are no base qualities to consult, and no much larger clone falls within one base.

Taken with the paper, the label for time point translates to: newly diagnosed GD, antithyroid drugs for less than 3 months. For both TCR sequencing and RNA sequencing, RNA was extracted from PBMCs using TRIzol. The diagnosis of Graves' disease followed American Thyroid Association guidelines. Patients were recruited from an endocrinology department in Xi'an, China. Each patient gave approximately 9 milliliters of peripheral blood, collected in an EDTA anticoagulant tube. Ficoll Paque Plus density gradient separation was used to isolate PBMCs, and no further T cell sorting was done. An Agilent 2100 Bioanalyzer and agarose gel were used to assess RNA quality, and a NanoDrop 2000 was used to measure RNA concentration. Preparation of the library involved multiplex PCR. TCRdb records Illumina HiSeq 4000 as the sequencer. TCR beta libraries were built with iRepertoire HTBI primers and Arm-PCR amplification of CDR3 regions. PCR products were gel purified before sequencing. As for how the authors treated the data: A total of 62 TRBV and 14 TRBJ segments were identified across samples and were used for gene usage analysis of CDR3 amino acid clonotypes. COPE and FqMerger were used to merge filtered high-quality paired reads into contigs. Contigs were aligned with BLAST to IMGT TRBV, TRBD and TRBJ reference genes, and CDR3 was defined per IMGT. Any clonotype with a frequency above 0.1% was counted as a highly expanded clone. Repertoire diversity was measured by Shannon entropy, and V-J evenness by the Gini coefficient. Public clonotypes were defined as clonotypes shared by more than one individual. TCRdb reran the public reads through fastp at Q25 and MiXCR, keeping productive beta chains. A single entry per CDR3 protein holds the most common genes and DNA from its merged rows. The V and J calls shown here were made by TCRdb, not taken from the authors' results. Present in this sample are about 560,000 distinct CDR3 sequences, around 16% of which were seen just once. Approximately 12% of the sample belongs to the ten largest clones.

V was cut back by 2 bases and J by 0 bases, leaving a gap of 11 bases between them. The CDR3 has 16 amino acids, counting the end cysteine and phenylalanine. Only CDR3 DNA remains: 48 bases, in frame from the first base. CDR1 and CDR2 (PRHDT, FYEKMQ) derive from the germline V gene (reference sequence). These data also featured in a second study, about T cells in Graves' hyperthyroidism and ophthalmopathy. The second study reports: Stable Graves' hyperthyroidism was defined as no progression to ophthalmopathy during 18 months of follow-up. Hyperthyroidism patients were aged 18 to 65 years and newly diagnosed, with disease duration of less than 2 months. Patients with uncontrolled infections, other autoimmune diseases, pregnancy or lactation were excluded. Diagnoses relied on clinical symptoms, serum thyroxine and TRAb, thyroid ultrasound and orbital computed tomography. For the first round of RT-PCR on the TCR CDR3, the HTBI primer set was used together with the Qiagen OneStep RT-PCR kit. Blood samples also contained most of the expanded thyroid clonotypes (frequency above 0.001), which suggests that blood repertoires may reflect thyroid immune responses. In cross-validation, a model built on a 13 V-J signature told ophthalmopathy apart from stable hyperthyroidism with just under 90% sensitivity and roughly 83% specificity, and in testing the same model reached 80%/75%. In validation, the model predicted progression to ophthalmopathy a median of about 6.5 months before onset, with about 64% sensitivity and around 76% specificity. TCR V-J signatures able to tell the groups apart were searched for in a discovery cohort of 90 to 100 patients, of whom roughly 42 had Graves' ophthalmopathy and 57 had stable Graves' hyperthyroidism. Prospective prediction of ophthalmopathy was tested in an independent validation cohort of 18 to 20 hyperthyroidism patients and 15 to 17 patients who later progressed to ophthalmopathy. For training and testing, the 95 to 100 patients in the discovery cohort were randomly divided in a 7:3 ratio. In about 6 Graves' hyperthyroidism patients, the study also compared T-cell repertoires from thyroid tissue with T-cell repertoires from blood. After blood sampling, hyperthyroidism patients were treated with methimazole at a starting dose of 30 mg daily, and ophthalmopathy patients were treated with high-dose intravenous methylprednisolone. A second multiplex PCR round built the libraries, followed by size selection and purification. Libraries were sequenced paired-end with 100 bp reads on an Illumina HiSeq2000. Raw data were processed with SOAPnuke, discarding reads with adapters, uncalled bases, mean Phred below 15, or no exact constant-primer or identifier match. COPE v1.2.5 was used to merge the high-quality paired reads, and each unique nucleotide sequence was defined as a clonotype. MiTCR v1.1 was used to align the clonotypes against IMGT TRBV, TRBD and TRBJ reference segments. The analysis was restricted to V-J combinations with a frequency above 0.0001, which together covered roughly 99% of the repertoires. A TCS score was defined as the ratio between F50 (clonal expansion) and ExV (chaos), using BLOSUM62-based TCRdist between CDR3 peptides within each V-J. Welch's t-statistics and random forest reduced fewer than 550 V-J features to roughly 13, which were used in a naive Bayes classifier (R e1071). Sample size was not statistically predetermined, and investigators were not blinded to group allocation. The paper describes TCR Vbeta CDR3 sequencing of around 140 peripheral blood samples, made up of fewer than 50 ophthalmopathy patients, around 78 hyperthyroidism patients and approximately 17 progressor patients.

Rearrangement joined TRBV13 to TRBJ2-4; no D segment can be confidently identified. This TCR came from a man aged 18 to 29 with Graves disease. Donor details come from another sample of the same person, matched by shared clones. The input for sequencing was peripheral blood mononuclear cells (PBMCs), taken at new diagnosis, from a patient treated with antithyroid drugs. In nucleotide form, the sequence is TGTGCCAGCAGCTTATGGGCGGTTAGAGCCAAAAACATTCAGTACTTC. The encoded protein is CASSLWAVRAKNIQYF.